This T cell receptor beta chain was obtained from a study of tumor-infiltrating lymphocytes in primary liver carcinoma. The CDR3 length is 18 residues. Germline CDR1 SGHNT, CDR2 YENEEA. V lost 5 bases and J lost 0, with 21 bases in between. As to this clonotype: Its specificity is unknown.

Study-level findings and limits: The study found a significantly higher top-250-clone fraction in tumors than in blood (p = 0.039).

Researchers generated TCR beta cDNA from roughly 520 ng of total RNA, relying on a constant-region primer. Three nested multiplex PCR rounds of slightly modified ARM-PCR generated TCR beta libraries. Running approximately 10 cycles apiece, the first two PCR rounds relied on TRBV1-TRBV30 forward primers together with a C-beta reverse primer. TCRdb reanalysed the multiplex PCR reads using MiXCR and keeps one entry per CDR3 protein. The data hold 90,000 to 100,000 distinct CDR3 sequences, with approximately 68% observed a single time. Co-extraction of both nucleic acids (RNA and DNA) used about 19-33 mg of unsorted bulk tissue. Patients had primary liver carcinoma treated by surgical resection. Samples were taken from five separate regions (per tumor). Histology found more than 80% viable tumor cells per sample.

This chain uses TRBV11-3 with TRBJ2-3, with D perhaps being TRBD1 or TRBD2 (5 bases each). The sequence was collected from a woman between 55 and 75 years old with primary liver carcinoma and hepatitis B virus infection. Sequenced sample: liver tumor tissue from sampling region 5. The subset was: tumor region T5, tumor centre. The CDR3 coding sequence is TGTGCCAGCAGCCAGCGGTCCGGGGCAGCGACTAGCACAGATACGCAGTATTTT. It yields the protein CASSQRSGAATSTDTQYF.